One sample yielded the 11 T cell receptor beta chains listed below, sequenced in a study of CD8+ T cells in alopecia areata. cDNA prepared by RNA extraction and subsequent reverse transcription served as the template for sequencing. Clones were sequenced by immunoSEQ multiplex PCR, and TCRdb holds only the in-frame ones, with some missing. This sample has about 180,000 clones; 67% occur once, and the top ten carry about an eighth. Sequences were derived from CD8+ T cells sorted from blood, sampled at week 0. The receptors were sampled from a human donor with alopecia areata.

Of note for this clone: The junction differs from germline at one of its ends, possibly a read error. The chain links TRBV7-7 to TRBJ2-2, with D hard to call. Germline-derived CDR1 and CDR2 are SSHAT and FNYEAQ (reference sequence). The CDR3 loop spans 17 amino acids. CDR3 amino acids: CASSFRVGATNTGELFF. The CDR3 DNA sequence: TGTGCTAGCAGCTTCCGAGTTGGCGCCACGAACACCGGGGAGCTGTTTTTT.

As for this clone: Other DNA sequences within the sample encode an identical CDR3. The V gene is TRBV7-9, the J gene TRBJ2-7; 8 bases align to TRBD1. The junction had 4 bases not matched to a gene; V was cut back by 0 bases and J by 3 bases. The CDR3 spans 15 residues. Per germline, CDR1 SEHNR and CDR2 FQNEAQ (reference sequence). CDR3 sequence: CASSLARTGYYEQYF. The CDR3 DNA reads as TGTGCCAGCAGCTTAGCGCGGACAGGGTACTACGAGCAGTACTTC.

This chain joins TRBV27 and TRBJ2-5, with a tentative D call TRBD1 (6 bases). The CDR3 length is 14 residues. The germline V gene has CDR1 MNHEY and CDR2 SMNVEV (reference sequence). The V end was cut by 4 bases, the J end by 2 bases, with 11 bases between. CDR3 sequence reads: CASSSVDRQETQYF. The CDR3 DNA reads TGTGCCAGCAGTTCAGTTGACAGGCAAGAGACCCAGTACTTC.

This clone has a handful of counts. The chain couples TRBV7-9 to TRBJ2-7; weak D call: TRBD2 (7 bases). This CDR3 contains 16 residues. V was trimmed by 2 bases and J by 3 bases, leaving 17 bases between them. Per germline, CDR1 SEHNR and CDR2 FQNEAQ (reference sequence). CDR3 in DNA: TGTGCCAGCAGCTTAACGACGGGGGGCCTGGACTACGAGCAGTACTTC. It codes for CASSLTTGGLDYEQYF.

V and J are TRBV2 and TRBJ1-2; 7 positions agree with TRBD1. V trimming: 6 bases; J trimming: 2 bases; junction bases outside the gene matches: 12. The CDR3 spans 16 residues. CDR1 SNHLY and CDR2 FYNNEI come from the germline V gene. CDR3 sequence (DNA): TGTGCCAGCAGCGAGGTATCGACAGGGCGGAACTATGGCTACACCTTC. Protein product: CASSEVSTGRNYGYTF.

The chain couples TRBV5-6 to TRBJ2-4, with D hard to call. V was trimmed by 0 bases and J by 9 bases, leaving 4 bases between them. The CDR3 totals 11 residues. Germline assignment: CDR1 SGHDT and CDR2 YYEEEE. For the CDR3, the DNA is TGTGCCAGCAGCTTGGGTGGCATTCAGTACTTC. Translated, it gives CASSLGGIQYF.

As regards this clone: Other DNA sequences in the sample encode the same CDR3. CDR3 DNA sequence: TGTGCCAGCAGCTTAGGCAGCTCCTACGAGCAGTACTTC. Its translation: CASSLGSSYEQYF. The rearrangement links TRBV5-6 to TRBJ2-7; no clear D gene. The CDR3 is 13 amino acids. Looked up from germline, CDR1 is SGHDT and CDR2 is YYEEEE. Trimming took 2 bases from V and 0 from J, leaving 6 bases between them. Variable domain in full (rest from reference TRBV5-6 and TRBJ2-7): DAGVTQSPTHLIKTRGQQVTLRCSPKSGHDTVSWYQQALGQGPQFIFQYYEEEERQRGNFPDRFSGHQFPNYSSELNVNALLLGDSALYLCASSLGSSYEQYFGPGTRLTVT.

This clone has a single count. The chain has TRBV30 and TRBJ1-1; D is perhaps TRBD1 (5 bases). This CDR3 contains 15 residues. The V and J ends lost 2 bases and 5 bases respectively, with 18 bases between them. Germline V gives CDR1 GTSNPN, CDR2 SVGIG (reference sequence). For the CDR3, the DNA is TGTGCCTGGAGTATCGGCCAGGGAGTAGGGACTGAAGCTTTCTTT. Translated: CAWSIGQGVGTEAFF.

This clone was seen a few times. This chain uses TRBV30 with TRBJ1-1; 8 bases agree with TRBD1. CDR3 length: 13 amino acids. The J segment lost 6 bases and the V segment lost 0 bases, leaving 3 bases of the junction unmatched. Per the germline V gene, CDR1 is GTSNPN and CDR2 is SVGIG (reference sequence). CDR3 amino acids: CAWSVPGGSEAFF. The DNA of the CDR3 is TGTGCCTGGAGTGTACCAGGGGGCTCTGAAGCTTTCTTT.

The rearrangement links TRBV29-1 to TRBJ1-2; 10 nucleotides match TRBD1. Germline V gene lookup returns CDR1 SQVTM and CDR2 ANQGSEA. This CDR3 region has 12 residues. Trimming removed 4 bases from V and 6 bases from J; junction bases left unmatched: 2. DNA for the CDR3: TGCAGCGTTGGGGGGACAGGGGATGGCTACACCTTC. It specifies CSVGGTGDGYTF. Based on the CDR3 plus reference TRBV29-1 and TRBJ1-2, the full variable domain is SAVISQKPSRDICQRGTSLTIQCQVDSQVTMMFWYRQQPGQSLTLIATANQGSEATYESGFVIDKFPISRPNLTFSTLTVSNMSPEDSSIYLCSVGGTGDGYTFGSGTRLTVV.

This clone was seen a handful of times. The chain joins TRBV27 to TRBJ1-2; TRBD1 might be the D (5 bases). CDR3 length: 14 residues. The V end lost 5 bases, the J end lost 0 bases, and 10 bases lay between the germline ends. Germline V gene lookup returns CDR1 MNHEY and CDR2 SMNVEV (reference sequence). The CDR3 here is CASSGGSPNYGYTF. The CDR3 DNA reads as TGTGCCAGCAGTGGGGGGTCACCTAACTATGGCTACACCTTC.